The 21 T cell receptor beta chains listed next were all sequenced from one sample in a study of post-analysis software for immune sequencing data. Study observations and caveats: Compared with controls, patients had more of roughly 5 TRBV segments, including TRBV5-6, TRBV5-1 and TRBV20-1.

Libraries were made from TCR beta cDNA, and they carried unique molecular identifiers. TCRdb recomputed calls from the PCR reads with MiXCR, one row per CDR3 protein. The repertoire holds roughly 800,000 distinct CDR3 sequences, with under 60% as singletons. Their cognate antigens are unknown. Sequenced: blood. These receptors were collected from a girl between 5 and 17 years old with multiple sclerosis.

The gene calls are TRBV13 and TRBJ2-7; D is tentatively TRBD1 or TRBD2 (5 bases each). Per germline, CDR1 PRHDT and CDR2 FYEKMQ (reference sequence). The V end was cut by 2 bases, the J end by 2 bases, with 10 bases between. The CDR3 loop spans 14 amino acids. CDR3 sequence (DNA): TGTGCCAGCAGCTTATCGGGGCAACCCTACGAGCAGTACTTC. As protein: CASSLSGQPYEQYF. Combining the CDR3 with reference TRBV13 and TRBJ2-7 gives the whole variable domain AAGVIQSPRHLIKEKRETATLKCYPIPRHDTVYWYQQGPGQDPQFLISFYEKMQSDKGSIPDRFSAQQFSDYHSELNMSSLELGDSALYFCASSLSGQPYEQYFGPGTRLTVT.

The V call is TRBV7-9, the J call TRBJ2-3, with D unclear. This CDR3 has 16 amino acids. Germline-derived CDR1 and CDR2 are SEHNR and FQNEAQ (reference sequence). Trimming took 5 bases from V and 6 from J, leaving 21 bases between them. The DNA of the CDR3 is TGTGCCAGCAGCCCAAGGGCGGAGATTTTCACGGATACGCAGTATTTT. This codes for CASSPRAEIFTDTQYF.

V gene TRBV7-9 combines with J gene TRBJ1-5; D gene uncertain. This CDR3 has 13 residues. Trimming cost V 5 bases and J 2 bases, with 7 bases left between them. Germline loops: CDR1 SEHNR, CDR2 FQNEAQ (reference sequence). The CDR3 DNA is TGTGCCAGCAGCCCCGGCCGCAATCAGCCCCAGCATTTT. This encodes CASSPGRNQPQHF.

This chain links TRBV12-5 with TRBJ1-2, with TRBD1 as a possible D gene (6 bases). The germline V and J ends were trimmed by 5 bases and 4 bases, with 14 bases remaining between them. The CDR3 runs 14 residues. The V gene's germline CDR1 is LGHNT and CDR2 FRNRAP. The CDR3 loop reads CASGRGASSYGYTF. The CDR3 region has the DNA TGTGCTAGTGGTCGGGGGGCTTCAAGCTATGGCTACACCTTC.

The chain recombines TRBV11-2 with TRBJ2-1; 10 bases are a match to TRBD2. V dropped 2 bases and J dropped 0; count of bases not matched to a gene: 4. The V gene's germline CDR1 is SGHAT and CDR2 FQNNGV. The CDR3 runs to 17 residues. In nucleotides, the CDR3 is TGTGCCAGCAGCTTAATAACTAGCGGGACCTCCTACAATGAGCAGTTCTTC. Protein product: CASSLITSGTSYNEQFF.

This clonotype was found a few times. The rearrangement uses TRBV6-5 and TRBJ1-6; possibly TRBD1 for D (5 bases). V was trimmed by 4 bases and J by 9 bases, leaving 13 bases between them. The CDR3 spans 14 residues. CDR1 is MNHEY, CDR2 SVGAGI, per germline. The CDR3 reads CASSSPMGLSPLHF. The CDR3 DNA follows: TGTGCCAGCAGTTCACCCATGGGGCTTTCACCCCTCCACTTT.

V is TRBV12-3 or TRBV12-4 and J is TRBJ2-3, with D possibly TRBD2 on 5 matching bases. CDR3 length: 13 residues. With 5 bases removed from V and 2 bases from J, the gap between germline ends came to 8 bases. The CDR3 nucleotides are TGTGCCAGCAGTCGAGGGTTCACAGATACGCAGTATTTT. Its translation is CASSRGFTDTQYF.

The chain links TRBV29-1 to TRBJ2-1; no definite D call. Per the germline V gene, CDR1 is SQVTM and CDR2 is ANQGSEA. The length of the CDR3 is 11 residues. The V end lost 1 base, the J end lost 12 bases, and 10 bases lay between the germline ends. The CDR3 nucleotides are TGCAGCGTTGAAGTGGGGTTTGGGCAGTTCTTC. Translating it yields CSVEVGFGQFF.

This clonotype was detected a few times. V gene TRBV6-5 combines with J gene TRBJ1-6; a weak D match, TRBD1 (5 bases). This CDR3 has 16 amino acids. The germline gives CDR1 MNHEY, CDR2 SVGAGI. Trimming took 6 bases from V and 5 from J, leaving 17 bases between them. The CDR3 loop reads CASSPDPGRNNSPLHF. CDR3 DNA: TGTGCCAGCAGCCCCGACCCGGGACGGAATAATTCACCCCTCCACTTT.

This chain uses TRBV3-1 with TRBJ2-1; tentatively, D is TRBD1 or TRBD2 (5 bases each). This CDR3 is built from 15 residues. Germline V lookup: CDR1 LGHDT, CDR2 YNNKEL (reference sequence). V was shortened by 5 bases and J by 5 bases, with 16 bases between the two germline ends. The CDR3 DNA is TGTGCCAGCAGCAGCCCCATGAGGGGAGACAATGAGCAGTTCTTC. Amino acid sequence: CASSSPMRGDNEQFF.

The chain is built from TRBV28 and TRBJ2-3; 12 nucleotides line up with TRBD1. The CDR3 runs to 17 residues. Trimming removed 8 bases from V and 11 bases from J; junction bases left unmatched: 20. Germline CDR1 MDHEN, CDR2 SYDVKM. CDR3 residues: CASERTSGTGGASVQYF. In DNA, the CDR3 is TGTGCCAGCGAGAGGACCTCGGGGACAGGGGGCGCGTCAGTGCAGTATTTT.

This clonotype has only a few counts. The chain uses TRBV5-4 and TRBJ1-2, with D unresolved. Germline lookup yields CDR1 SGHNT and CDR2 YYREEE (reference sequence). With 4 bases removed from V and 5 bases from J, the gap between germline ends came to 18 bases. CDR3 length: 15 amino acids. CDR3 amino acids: CASSKRPWDRYGYTF. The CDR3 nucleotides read TGTGCCAGCAGCAAAAGACCTTGGGATAGATATGGCTACACCTTC.

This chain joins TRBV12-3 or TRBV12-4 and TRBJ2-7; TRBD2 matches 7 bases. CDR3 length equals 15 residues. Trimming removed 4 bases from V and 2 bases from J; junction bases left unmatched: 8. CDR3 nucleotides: TGTGCCAGCAGTTCCCGGGGCGGGAGCCCCTACGAGCAGTACTTC. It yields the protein CASSSRGGSPYEQYF.

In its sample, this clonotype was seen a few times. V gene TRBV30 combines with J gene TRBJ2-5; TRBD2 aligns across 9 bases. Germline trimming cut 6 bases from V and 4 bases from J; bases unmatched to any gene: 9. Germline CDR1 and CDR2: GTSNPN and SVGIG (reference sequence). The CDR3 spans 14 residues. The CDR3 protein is CACLTVAGVETQYF. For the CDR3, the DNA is TGTGCCTGCCTGACGGTAGCGGGAGTAGAGACCCAGTACTTC.

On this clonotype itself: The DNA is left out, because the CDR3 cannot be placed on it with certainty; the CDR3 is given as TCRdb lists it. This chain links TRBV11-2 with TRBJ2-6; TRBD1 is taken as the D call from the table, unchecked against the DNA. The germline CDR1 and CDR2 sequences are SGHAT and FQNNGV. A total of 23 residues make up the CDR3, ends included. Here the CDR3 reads CASSFLQGGSPLHFGNGANVLTF.

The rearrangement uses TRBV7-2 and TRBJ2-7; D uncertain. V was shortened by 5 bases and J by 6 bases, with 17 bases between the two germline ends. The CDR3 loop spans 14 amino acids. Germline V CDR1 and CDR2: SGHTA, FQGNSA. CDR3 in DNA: TGTGCCAGCAGCCTGCGGAGCGCAGGACGCGAGCAGTACTTC. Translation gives CASSLRSAGREQYF.

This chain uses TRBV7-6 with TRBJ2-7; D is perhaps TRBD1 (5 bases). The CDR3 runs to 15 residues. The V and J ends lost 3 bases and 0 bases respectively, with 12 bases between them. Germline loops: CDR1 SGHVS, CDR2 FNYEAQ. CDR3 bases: TGTGCCAGCAGCTTCTCACAGGCAACCTCCTACGAGCAGTACTTC. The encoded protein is CASSFSQATSYEQYF.

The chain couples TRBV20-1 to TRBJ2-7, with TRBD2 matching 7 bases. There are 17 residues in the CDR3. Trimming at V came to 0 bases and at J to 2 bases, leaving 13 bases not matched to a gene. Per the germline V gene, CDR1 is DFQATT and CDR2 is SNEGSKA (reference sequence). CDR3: CSARDRNMASGPYEQYF. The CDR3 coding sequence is TGCAGTGCTAGAGATCGTAATATGGCTAGCGGCCCCTACGAGCAGTACTTC.

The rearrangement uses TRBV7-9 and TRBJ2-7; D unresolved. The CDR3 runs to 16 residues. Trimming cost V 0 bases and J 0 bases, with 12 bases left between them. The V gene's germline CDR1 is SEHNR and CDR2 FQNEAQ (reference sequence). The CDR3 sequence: CASSLANSPSSYEQYF. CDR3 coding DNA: TGTGCCAGCAGCTTAGCGAATAGCCCCAGCTCCTACGAGCAGTACTTC.

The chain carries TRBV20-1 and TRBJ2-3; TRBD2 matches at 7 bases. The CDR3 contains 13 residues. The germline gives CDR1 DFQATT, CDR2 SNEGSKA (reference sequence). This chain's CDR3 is CSSRGVGTDTQYF. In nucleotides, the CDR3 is TGCAGCTCCCGGGGGGTCGGGACAGATACGCAGTATTTT.

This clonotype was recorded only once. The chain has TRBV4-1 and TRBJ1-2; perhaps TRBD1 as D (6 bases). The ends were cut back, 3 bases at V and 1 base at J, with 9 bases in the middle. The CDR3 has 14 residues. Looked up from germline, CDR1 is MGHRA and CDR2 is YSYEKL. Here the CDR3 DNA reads TGCGCCAGCAGCCACGAGGGGGTTAACTATGGCTACACCTTC. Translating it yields CASSHEGVNYGYTF.